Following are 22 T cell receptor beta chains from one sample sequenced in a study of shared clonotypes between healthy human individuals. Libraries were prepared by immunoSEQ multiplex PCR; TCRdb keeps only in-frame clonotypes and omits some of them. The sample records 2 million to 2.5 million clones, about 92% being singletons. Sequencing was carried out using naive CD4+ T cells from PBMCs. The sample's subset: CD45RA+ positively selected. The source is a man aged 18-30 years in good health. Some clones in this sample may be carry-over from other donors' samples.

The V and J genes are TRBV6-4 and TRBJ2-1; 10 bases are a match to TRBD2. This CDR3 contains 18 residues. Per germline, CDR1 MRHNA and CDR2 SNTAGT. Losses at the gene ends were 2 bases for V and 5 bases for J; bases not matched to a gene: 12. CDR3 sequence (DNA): TGTGCCAGCAGTGACCCTCGACTCGGACTAGCGGACAACAATGAGCAGTTCTTC. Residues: CASSDPRLGLADNNEQFF.

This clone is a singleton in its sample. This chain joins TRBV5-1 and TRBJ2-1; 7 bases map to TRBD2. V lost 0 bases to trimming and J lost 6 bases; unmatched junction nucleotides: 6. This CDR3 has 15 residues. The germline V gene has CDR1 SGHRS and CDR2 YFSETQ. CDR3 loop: CASSLGLAASNEQFF. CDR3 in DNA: TGCGCCAGCAGCTTGGGACTAGCAGCTTCCAATGAGCAGTTCTTC.

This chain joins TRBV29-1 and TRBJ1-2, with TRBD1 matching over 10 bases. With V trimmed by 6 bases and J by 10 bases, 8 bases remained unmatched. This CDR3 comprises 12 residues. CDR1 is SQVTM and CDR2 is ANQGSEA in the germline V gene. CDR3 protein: CSVKPGQGPYTF. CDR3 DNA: TGCAGCGTAAAACCGGGACAGGGGCCCTACACCTTC. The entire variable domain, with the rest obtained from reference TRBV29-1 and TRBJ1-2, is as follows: SAVISQKPSRDICQRGTSLTIQCQVDSQVTMMFWYRQQPGQSLTLIATANQGSEATYESGFVIDKFPISRPNLTFSTLTVSNMSPEDSSIYLCSVKPGQGPYTFGSGTRLTVV.

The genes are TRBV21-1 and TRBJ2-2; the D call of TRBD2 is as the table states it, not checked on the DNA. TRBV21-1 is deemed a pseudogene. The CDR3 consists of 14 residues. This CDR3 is CASRGRKNTGELFF. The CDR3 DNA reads TGTGCCAGCCGCGGGAGGAAGAACACCGGGGAGCTGTTTTTT.

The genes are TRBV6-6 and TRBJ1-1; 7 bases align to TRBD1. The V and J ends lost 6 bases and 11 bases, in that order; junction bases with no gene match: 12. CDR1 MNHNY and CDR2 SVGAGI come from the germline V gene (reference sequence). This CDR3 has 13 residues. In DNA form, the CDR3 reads TGTGCCAGCAGGCTACTAACAGGGGCGCACGCTTTCTTT. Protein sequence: CASRLLTGAHAFF.

The CDR3 spells CASSQESALYGYTF. In nucleotides, the CDR3 is TGCGCCAGCAGCCAAGAGTCGGCCCTCTATGGCTACACCTTC. The rearrangement links TRBV4-1 to TRBJ1-2; unclear D gene. The V end was cut by 0 bases, the J end by 4 bases, with 9 bases between. CDR1 is MGHRA, CDR2 YSYEKL, per germline. The CDR3 is 14 amino acids.

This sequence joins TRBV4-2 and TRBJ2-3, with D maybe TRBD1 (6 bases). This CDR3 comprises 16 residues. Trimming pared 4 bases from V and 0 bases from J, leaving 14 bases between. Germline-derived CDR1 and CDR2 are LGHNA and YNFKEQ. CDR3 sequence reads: CASSPKAGQSTDTQYF. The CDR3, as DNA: TGTGCCAGCAGCCCTAAGGCCGGACAGAGCACAGATACGCAGTATTTT.

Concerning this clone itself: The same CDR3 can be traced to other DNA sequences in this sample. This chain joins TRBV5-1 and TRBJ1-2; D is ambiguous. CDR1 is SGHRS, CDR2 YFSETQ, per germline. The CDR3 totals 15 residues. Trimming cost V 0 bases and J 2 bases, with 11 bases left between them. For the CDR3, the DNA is TGCGCCAGCAGCTTGGGCGGGCAGCCAAACTATGGCTACACCTTC. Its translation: CASSLGGQPNYGYTF.

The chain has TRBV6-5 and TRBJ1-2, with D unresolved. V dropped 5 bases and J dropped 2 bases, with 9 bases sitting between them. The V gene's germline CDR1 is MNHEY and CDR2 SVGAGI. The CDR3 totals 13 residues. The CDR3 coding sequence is TGTGCCAGCAGTCACGACGGAAACTATGGCTACACCTTC. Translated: CASSHDGNYGYTF.

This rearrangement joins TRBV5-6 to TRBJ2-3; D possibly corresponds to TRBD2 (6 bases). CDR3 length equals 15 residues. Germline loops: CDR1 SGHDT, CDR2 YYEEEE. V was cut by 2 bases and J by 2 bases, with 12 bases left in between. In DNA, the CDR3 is TGTGCCAGCAGCTTAGGGGCGGGGAACACAGATACGCAGTATTTT. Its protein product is CASSLGAGNTDTQYF. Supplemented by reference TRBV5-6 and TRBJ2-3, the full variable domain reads DAGVTQSPTHLIKTRGQQVTLRCSPKSGHDTVSWYQQALGQGPQFIFQYYEEEERQRGNFPDRFSGHQFPNYSSELNVNALLLGDSALYLCASSLGAGNTDTQYFGPGTRLTVL.

This CDR3 reads CASTVLGDRGYGYTF. CDR3 nucleotide sequence: TGCGCCAGCACCGTTCTTGGCGACAGGGGCTATGGCTACACCTTC. The chain employs TRBV5-1 and TRBJ1-2; 8 bases are a match to TRBD1. Germline lookup yields CDR1 SGHRS and CDR2 YFSETQ. The CDR3 extends over 15 amino acids. After removal of 6 bases from V and 4 bases from J, the junction contained 11 bases not matched to a gene.

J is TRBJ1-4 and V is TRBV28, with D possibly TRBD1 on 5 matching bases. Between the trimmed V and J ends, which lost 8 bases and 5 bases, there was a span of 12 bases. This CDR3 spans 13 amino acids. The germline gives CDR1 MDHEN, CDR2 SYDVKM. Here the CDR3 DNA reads TGTGCCAGCGAGGACACATGGAATGAAAAACTGTTTTTT. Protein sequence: CASEDTWNEKLFF. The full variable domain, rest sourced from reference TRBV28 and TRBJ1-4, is DVKVTQSSRYLVKRTGEKVFLECVQDMDHENMFWYRQDPGLGLRLIYFSYDVKMKEKGDIPEGYSVSREKKERFSLILESASTNQTSMYLCASEDTWNEKLFFGSGTQLSVL.

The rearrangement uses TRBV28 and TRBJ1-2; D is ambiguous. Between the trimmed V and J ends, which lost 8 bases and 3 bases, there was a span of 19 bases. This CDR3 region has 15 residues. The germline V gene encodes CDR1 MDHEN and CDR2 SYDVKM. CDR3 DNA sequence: TGTGCCAGCTTCTCCAACTCAATCGGCGACTATGGCTACACCTTC. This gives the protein CASFSNSIGDYGYTF.

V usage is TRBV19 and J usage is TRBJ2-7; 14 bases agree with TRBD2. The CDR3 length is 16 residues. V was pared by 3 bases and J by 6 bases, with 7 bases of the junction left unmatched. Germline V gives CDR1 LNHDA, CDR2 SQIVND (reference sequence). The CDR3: CASSMGTSGSFSEQYF. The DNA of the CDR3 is TGTGCCAGTAGTATGGGGACTAGCGGGAGTTTCAGCGAGCAGTACTTC.

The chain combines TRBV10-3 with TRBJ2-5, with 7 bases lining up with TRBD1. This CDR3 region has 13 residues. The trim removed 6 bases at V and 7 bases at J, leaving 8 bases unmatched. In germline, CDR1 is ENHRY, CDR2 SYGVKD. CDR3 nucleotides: TGTGCCATCAGAGGGGGCGAGACAGTGACCCAGTACTTC. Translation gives CAIRGGETVTQYF.

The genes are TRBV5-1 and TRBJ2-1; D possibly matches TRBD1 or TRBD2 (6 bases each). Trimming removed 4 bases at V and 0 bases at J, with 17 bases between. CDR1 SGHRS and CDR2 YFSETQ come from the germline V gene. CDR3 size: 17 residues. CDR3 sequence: CASSPEGGDYSYNEQFF. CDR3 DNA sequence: TGCGCCAGCAGCCCTGAGGGGGGAGACTACTCCTACAATGAGCAGTTCTTC.

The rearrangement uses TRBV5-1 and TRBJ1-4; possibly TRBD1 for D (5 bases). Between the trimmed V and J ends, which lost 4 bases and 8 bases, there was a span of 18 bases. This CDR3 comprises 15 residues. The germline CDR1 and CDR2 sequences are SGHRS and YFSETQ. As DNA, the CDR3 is TGCGCCAGCAGCCCGACAGAAACCCGGGAGGAAAAACTGTTTTTT. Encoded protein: CASSPTETREEKLFF.

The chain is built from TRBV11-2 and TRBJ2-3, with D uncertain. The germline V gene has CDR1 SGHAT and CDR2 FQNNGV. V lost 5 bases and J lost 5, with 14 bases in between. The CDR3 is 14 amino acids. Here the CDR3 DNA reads TGTGCCAGCAGCCCCCCCGGGCCGGGAGATACGCAGTATTTT. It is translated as CASSPPGPGDTQYF.

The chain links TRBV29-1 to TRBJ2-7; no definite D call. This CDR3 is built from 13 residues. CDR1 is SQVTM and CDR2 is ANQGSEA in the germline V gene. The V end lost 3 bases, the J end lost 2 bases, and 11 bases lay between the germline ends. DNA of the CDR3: TGCAGCGTTGAGGCGGCCTCTCCCTACGAGCAGTACTTC. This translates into CSVEAASPYEQYF.

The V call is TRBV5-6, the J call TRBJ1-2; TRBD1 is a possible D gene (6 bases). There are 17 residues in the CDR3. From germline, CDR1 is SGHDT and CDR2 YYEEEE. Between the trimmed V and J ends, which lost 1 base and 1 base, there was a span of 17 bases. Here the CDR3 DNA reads TGTGCCAGCAGCTTGAGCGGTGCGGGGGGCCTTAACTATGGCTACACCTTC. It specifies CASSLSGAGGLNYGYTF.

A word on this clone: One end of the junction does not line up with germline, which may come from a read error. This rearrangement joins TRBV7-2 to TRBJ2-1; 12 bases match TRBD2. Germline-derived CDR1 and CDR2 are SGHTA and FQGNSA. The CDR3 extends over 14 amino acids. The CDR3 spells CASSSGLLAGGPLF. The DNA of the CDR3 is TGTGCCAGCAGCTCGGGGCTTCTAGCGGGAGGGCCCCTCTTC.

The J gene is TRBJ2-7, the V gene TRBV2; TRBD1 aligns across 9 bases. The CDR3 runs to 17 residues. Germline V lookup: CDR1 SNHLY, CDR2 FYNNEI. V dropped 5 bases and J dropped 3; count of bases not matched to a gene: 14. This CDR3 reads CASSPVAGQGNLYEQYF. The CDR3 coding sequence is TGTGCCAGCAGTCCCGTGGCGGGACAGGGTAACCTCTACGAGCAGTACTTC.